This TCR beta chain was recovered during a study of cytomegalovirus exposure and HLA in healthy donors. Study findings and constraints: In a later analysis, TCR beta V- and J-gene trimming showed a link to a missense DCLRE1C variant. For most subjects, TCR beta sequences were reported to predict HLA-A and HLA-B alleles with accuracy.

Worth noting for this clone: Its antigen is not identified.

Primers: 60 Vbeta forward and 13 Jbeta reverse. Profiled with immunoSEQ multiplex PCR; TCRdb holds only in-frame clones, not every one. This table holds roughly 130,000 clones, around 76% found once. This TCR was sampled from a woman aged 50 to 60 in good health and CMV-seronegative. The specimen was PBMCs.

Here the CDR3 DNA reads TGTGCCAGCAGCTTCGGTCCTTCACCCCTCCACTTT. It translates to CASSFGPSPLHF. The V call is TRBV7-9, the J call TRBJ1-6; D not resolved. Per germline, CDR1 SEHNR and CDR2 FQNEAQ (reference sequence). The V end was cut by 3 bases, the J end by 9 bases, with 6 bases between. This CDR3 is built from 12 residues.